This passage covers 20 T cell receptor beta chains from one sample sequenced in a study of pediatric ulcerative colitis (dated 2019 in TCRdb). Preparation of the library involved the immunoSEQ multiplex PCR assay. This immuneACCESS table, as held by TCRdb, lists in-frame sequences with V and J called but not all clones. Of the missing ones, under half trace to an unresolved V gene in checked studies; the others have no known cause. In all, the sample holds around 37,000 clones, and roughly 70% of those were seen once. Roughly 8.6% of the sample is held by the ten biggest clonotypes. During colonoscopy, one to two pinch biopsies were obtained from the rectum for research purposes. The sample consisted of gut tissue. These receptors were taken from a boy aged 10-17 years with severe ulcerative colitis.

The chain recombines TRBV28 with TRBJ2-1, with D possibly TRBD1 on 6 matching bases. Trimming took 5 bases from V and 6 from J, leaving 14 bases between them. This CDR3 has 14 residues. Germline CDR1 and CDR2: MDHEN and SYDVKM. This CDR3 reads CASSPRQELNEQFF. CDR3 DNA sequence: TGTGCCAGCAGTCCCAGACAGGAGCTCAATGAGCAGTTCTTC. Based on the CDR3 plus reference TRBV28 and TRBJ2-1, the full variable domain is DVKVTQSSRYLVKRTGEKVFLECVQDMDHENMFWYRQDPGLGLRLIYFSYDVKMKEKGDIPEGYSVSREKKERFSLILESASTNQTSMYLCASSPRQELNEQFFGPGTRLTVL.

This chain uses TRBV5-4 with TRBJ2-7, with D unresolved. The V gene lost 4 bases and the J gene lost 7 bases, with 18 bases spanning the gap. CDR1 SGHNT and CDR2 YYREEE come from the germline V gene (reference sequence). There are 14 residues in the CDR3. Here the CDR3 DNA reads TGTGCCAGCAGCCCTCGTGATACCGCCGGAGAGCAGTACTTC. Translation: CASSPRDTAGEQYF.

The chain joins TRBV5-1 to TRBJ1-2; the match to TRBD1 covers 8 bases. The CDR3 is 15 amino acids. The V gene's germline CDR1 is SGHRS and CDR2 YFSETQ. The V gene end was trimmed by 4 bases and the J gene end by 0 bases; junction bases not matched to a gene: 5. CDR3 protein: CASSLTGGSNYGYTF. CDR3 bases: TGCGCCAGCAGCCTAACAGGGGGATCTAACTATGGCTACACCTTC.

V and J are TRBV19 and TRBJ1-5; tentative D call: TRBD1 (5 bases). V was pared by 3 bases and J by 3 bases, with 12 bases between. This CDR3 spans 15 amino acids. The germline V gene encodes CDR1 LNHDA and CDR2 SQIVND (reference sequence). CDR3 coding DNA: TGTGCCAGTAGTATTGGGACCGAGCACAATCAGCCCCAGCATTTT. Translated, it gives CASSIGTEHNQPQHF.

This clone was counted between two and nine times. V gene TRBV9 combines with J gene TRBJ1-1; no firm D call. V shed 0 bases and J shed 1 base, with 4 bases lying between them. Per the germline V gene, CDR1 is SGDLS and CDR2 is YYNGEE. The CDR3 is 13 amino acids. The CDR3 DNA reads as TGTGCCAGCAGCGTAGGACGGAACACTGAAGCTTTCTTT. Its protein product is CASSVGRNTEAFF. Together with reference TRBV9 and TRBJ1-1, the CDR3 gives the full variable domain: DSGVTQTPKHLITATGQRVTLRCSPRSGDLSVYWYQQSLDQGLQFLIQYYNGEERAKGNILERFSAQQFPDLHSELNLSSLELGDSALYFCASSVGRNTEAFFGQGTRLTVV.

The chain recombines TRBV14 with TRBJ2-1, with TRBD1 matching 10 bases. The CDR3 is made up of 14 amino acids. The germline gives CDR1 SGHDN, CDR2 FVKESK. V shed 3 bases and J 9 bases; nucleotides not matched to a gene: 5. CDR3 residues: CASSHPGQGSEQFF. CDR3 nucleotide sequence: TGTGCCAGCAGCCATCCGGGACAGGGGTCTGAGCAGTTCTTC.

In this sample, this clone turned up a few times. The chain couples TRBV28 to TRBJ1-3; D is undetermined. The V end was cut by 4 bases, the J end by 0 bases, with 13 bases between. The CDR3 is 16 amino acids. Germline assignment: CDR1 MDHEN and CDR2 SYDVKM. The chain's CDR3 is CASSSPRDPSGNTIYF. Written as DNA, the CDR3 is TGTGCCAGCAGTTCCCCGAGGGATCCCTCTGGAAACACCATATATTTT.

V gene TRBV19 combines with J gene TRBJ2-3; 15 positions match TRBD2. The germline gives CDR1 LNHDA, CDR2 SQIVND (reference sequence). With 5 bases clipped from V and 3 bases from J, the junction kept 3 bases outside the gene matches. The CDR3 runs to 16 residues. CDR3 bases: TGTGCCAGTAGTTGGACTAGCGGGGGGGCGACAGATACGCAGTATTTT. Amino acid sequence: CASSWTSGGATDTQYF.

The V call is TRBV21-1, the J call TRBJ2-7; TRBD1 was called by the table and not checked on the DNA. TRBV21-1 is given as a pseudogene. CDR3 length: 17 residues. The CDR3 bases are TGTGCCAGCAGCAAAGCGAGCCAGGCAGGGGGTTTGAACGAGCAGTACTTC. Translated, it gives CASSKASQAGGLNEQYF.

This chain links TRBV6-1 with TRBJ1-1; a possible D gene is TRBD1 (5 bases). Germline V gene data show CDR1 as MNHNS and CDR2 as SASEGT. V gave up 3 bases and J gave up 5 bases, with 10 bases separating them. The CDR3 extends over 13 amino acids. The DNA of the CDR3 is TGTGCCAGCAGTGACCAGGGTGGGACTGAAGCTTTCTTT. Residues: CASSDQGGTEAFF.

The rearrangement uses TRBV7-9 and TRBJ1-4, with no clear D. V was clipped by 2 bases and J by 13 bases, with 14 bases between them. CDR3 length equals 13 residues. Germline V gene data show CDR1 as SEHNR and CDR2 as FQNEAQ (reference sequence). CDR3 amino acids: CASSLRLGLTLFF. In nucleotides, the CDR3 is TGTGCCAGCAGCTTAAGATTAGGGCTGACACTGTTTTTT.

The chain is built from TRBV28 and TRBJ2-5; the match to TRBD1 covers 8 bases. Per the germline V gene, CDR1 is MDHEN and CDR2 is SYDVKM. This CDR3 has 16 residues. V dropped 4 bases and J dropped 5; count of bases not matched to a gene: 12. The CDR3 reads CASSSADRVVFETQYF. CDR3 sequence (DNA): TGTGCCAGCAGTTCCGCGGACAGGGTAGTTTTCGAGACCCAGTACTTC.

This clone turned up a few times. This rearrangement joins TRBV28 to TRBJ2-5; D remains ambiguous. V lost 2 bases to trimming and J lost 5 bases, with 9 bases between them. The germline CDR1 and CDR2 sequences are MDHEN and SYDVKM. This CDR3 has 13 residues. Here the CDR3 reads CASSLGDSETQYF. CDR3 nucleotides: TGTGCCAGCAGTTTAGGGGATTCGGAGACCCAGTACTTC. Full variable domain (outside the CDR3, taken from reference TRBV28 and TRBJ2-5): DVKVTQSSRYLVKRTGEKVFLECVQDMDHENMFWYRQDPGLGLRLIYFSYDVKMKEKGDIPEGYSVSREKKERFSLILESASTNQTSMYLCASSLGDSETQYFGPGTRLLVL.

This clone was observed a single time. The rearrangement joins TRBV5-1 to TRBJ1-1, with a possible D match to TRBD1 (5 bases). V was trimmed by 4 bases and J by 4 bases, leaving 14 bases between them. The CDR3 runs 14 residues. In germline, CDR1 is SGHRS, CDR2 YFSETQ. The CDR3 loop is CASSGTGWGTEAFF. Here the CDR3 DNA reads TGCGCCAGCAGCGGAACAGGTTGGGGCACTGAAGCTTTCTTT. Based on the CDR3 plus reference TRBV5-1 and TRBJ1-1, the full variable domain is KAGVTQTPRYLIKTRGQQVTLSCSPISGHRSVSWYQQTPGQGLQFLFEYFSETQRNKGNFPGRFSGRQFSNSRSEMNVSTLELGDSALYLCASSGTGWGTEAFFGQGTRLTVV.

V is TRBV11-2 and J is TRBJ2-3, with D unclear. The CDR3 has 11 amino acids. V lost 3 bases to trimming and J lost 2 bases, with 0 bases between them. Per germline, CDR1 SGHAT and CDR2 FQNNGV. The DNA for the CDR3 is TGTGCCAGCAGCTTCACAGATACGCAGTATTTT. Translating it yields CASSFTDTQYF.

This rearrangement joins TRBV2 to TRBJ1-1; 8 nucleotides agree with TRBD1. The V and J ends lost 5 bases and 6 bases, in that order; junction bases with no gene match: 8. The CDR3 contains 14 residues. CDR1 is SNHLY, CDR2 FYNNEI, per germline. DNA of the CDR3: TGTGCCAGCAGTTCAGGACAGGGAGGCCCTGAAGCTTTCTTT. Translating it yields CASSSGQGGPEAFF.

This chain uses TRBV6-5 with TRBJ2-7; D not certain. Trimming left V 2 bases short and J 3 bases short, with 11 bases between. The CDR3 spans 14 residues. In germline, CDR1 is MNHEY, CDR2 SVGAGI. The CDR3 nucleotides read TGTGCCAGCAGTTACCGGTCGAGTGGCTACGAGCAGTACTTC. Translated, it gives CASSYRSSGYEQYF.

The chain uses TRBV6-6 and TRBJ2-1, with D unresolved. V lost 2 bases and J 8 bases, leaving 16 bases between the germline ends. Looked up from germline, CDR1 is MNHNY and CDR2 is SVGAGI (reference sequence). The CDR3 has 15 amino acids. The CDR3 is CASSYGKSDIDEQFF. CDR3 in DNA: TGTGCCAGCAGTTACGGGAAGTCCGATATCGATGAGCAGTTCTTC.

V gene TRBV4-1 combines with J gene TRBJ2-2; either TRBD1 or TRBD2 may supply D (5 bases each). Germline V lookup: CDR1 MGHRA, CDR2 YSYEKL. The CDR3 is 16 residues long. Trimming cost V 2 bases and J 5 bases, with 15 bases left between them. CDR3 loop: CASSQTGTGGTGELFF. CDR3 coding DNA: TGCGCCAGCAGCCAAACCGGGACGGGTGGGACCGGGGAGCTGTTTTTT.

This chain links TRBV7-2 with TRBJ2-3; 11 nucleotides line up with TRBD2. The CDR3 has 16 amino acids. Trimming at V came to 1 base and at J to 4 bases, leaving 4 bases not matched to a gene. The V gene's germline CDR1 is SGHTA and CDR2 FQGNSA. Written as DNA, the CDR3 is TGTGCCAGCAGCTTAGATAGTAGCGGGGGGGCAGATACGCAGTATTTT. Protein product: CASSLDSSGGADTQYF.